This entry features one TCR beta chain sequence. It lacks a known antigen. Base qualities were left out, and no much larger clone turns up one base away. This entry belongs to a study of blood T cell repertoires in COVID-19 (dated by TCRdb to 2018 to 2021). Turning to the overall study: Samples covering the acute and convalescent phases of COVID-19 were provided by collaborators in the United States, Italy and Spain. The material from the prospective study consisted of cDNA or gDNA derived from T cells, B-cell-depleted T cells, or PBMCs. The dataset comprised deeply sampled blood TCRbeta repertoires from subjects exposed to, actively infected with, or recovered from COVID-19. The repertoires were released in a freely available public database meant as a resource for research on the immune response to SARS-CoV-2. Samples came from the ongoing ImmuneRACE study (first 160 participants) plus 1,254 subjects from 6 global collaborators. A de-identified subject ID, COVID-19 status, age in years and sex were almost always included in the sample metadata. HLA class I and class II types, where available, came from metadata supplied by the sample provider rather than from assay-based typing. What the study reported, not specific to this receptor: The quantity of clinical and demographic metadata differed by source and by participant and was supplied without curation.

TCRbeta CDR3 regions were amplified from genomic DNA by means of the immunoSEQ Assay, a bias-controlled multiplex PCR. The authors processed their data as follows. The number of nucleated cells in each sample was estimated by amplification of reference gene primers within the assay. To quantify the absolute abundance of each unique TCRbeta CDR3 rearrangement, sequence reads were collapsed and filtered. For each sample, productive Simpson clonality was calculated by taking the square root of Simpson's diversity index across productive rearrangements. Imported from immuneACCESS, the table was reduced by TCRdb to in-frame sequences with V and J called. These copies leave out some clones; in studies compared against another copy, an unresolved V gene accounts for under half, and the cause of the remainder is not known. That table furnishes V, J and clone size, whereas the DNA furnished D and trimming. The sample profile shows some 56,000 clones; about 82% of them were found once. Jointly, the top ten make up 20% to 25% of the sample.

Counted from cysteine to phenylalanine, this CDR3 has 19 amino acids. CDR3 DNA only is kept here, 57 bases in frame from base 1. V has 6 bases trimmed and J has 0 bases trimmed; junction bases matching no gene number 9. CDR1 ENHRY and CDR2 SYGVKD are derived from the germline V gene. Each collaborating institution followed its own protocols to collect whole blood in K2EDTA tubes. For TCRbeta analysis, collaborators shipped samples as frozen whole blood, isolated PBMCs, or DNA extracted from either of those sample types. The origin of this receptor is an elderly woman with acute or convalescent COVID-19. Sequencing was done on a sample of peripheral blood. The sequence links TRBV10-3 to TRBJ2-1; 15 bases in between match TRBD2. The CDR3 region reads CAIRAGTSGGPSSYNEQFF. The sequenced DNA is TGTGCCATCAGGGCCGGGACTAGCGGGGGGCCCAGCTCCTACAATGAGCAGTTCTTC.